This T cell receptor (beta chain) was recorded in a study of cytomegalovirus exposure and HLA in healthy donors. Whole-study findings and limits: In a later analysis, common viral pathogens appeared linked to several of the most significant clusters. In an earlier analysis, in some 600 donors, most V segments appeared productive either ~87% or ~30% of the time.

13 Jbeta primers and 60 Vbeta primers were used for the PCR. Sequenced by immunoSEQ multiplex PCR; TCRdb stores in-frame clones only, minus some. The table includes some 150,000 clones, around 60% detected once. This clone was detected a few times. Antigen specificity is unknown. The germline CDR1 and CDR2 sequences are MNHNY and SVGAGI (reference sequence). J lost 15 bases, V lost 8 bases, and 17 bases had no gene match. CDR3 length: 14 amino acids. This receptor was identified in a woman aged 60-70 years in good health and CMV-seropositive. The sequenced material came from PBMCs. This chain connects TRBV6-6 to TRBJ2-2, with 8 nucleotides matching TRBD2. The CDR3 loop reads CASGNGLASEGVFF. CDR3 nucleotide sequence: TGTGCCAGCGGAAATGGACTAGCTTCGGAAGGGGTGTTTTTT.